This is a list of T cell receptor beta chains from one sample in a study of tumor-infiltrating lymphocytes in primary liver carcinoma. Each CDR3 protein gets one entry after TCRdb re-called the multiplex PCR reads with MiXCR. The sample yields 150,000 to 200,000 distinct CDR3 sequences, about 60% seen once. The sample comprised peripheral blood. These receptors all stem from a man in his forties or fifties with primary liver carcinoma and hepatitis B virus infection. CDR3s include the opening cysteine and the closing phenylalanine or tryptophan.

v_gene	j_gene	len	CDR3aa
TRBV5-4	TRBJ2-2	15	CASSSQAGVTGELFF
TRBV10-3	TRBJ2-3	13	CAISVRDTDTQYF
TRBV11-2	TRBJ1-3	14	CASSSDTNGNTIYF
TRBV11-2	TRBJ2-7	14	CASSMTGKGYEQYF
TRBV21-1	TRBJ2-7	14	CASSPRVLHYEQYF
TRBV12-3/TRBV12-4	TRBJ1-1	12	CASNAGVTEAFF
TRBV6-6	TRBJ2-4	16	CASSPGQRVAKNIQYF
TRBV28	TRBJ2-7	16	CASSLAGVGSSYEQYF
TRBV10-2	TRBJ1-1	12	CASSDQSTEAFF
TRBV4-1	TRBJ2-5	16	CASSHGGSGRRKTQYF
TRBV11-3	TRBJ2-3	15	CARSPGIAGKDTQYF
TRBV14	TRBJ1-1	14	CASSQGSKNTEAFF
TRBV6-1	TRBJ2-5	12	CASDDRLKTQYF
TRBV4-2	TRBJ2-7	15	CASSQEHGPFYEQYF
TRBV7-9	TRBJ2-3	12	CAITTGTDTQYF
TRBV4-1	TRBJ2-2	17	CASSQTYQGAGTGELFF
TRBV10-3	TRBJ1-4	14	CAISELGDGEKLFF
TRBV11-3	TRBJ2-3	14	CASSLSETTDTQYF
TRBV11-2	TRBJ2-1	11	CASPEYNEQFF
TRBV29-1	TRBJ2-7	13	CSGGAGMNAEQYF
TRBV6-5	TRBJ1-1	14	CASSLDRVGAEAFF
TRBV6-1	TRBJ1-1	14	CASYPVGAHTEAFF
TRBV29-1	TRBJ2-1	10	CSVKVCEQFF
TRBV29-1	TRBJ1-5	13	CSVSGPGNQHQHF